This T cell receptor beta chain was sequenced for a study of blood T cell repertoires in COVID-19. Looking at the study overall: PBMCs, B-cell-depleted T cells, or T cells were the source of the cDNA or gDNA that made up the material.

Looked up from germline, CDR1 is LNHDA and CDR2 is SQIVND (reference sequence). This CDR3 region has 14 residues. V was trimmed by 1 base and J by 4 bases, leaving 10 bases between them. The authors' processing: Cell counts per sample came from amplifying reference gene primers. Method: immunoSEQ multiplex PCR; TCRdb's copy keeps in-frame clones and lacks some. The DNA gave D and trimming, while V, J and clone size come from that table. The sample records under 75,000 clones, roughly 79% being singletons. The sequence was collected from an older woman with acute or convalescent COVID-19. The chain joins TRBV19 to TRBJ1-2; D is unclear. The source material was peripheral blood. The CDR3 region has the DNA TGTGCCAGTAGTATAGTGGGCGCGACCTATGGCTACACCTTC. This codes for CASSIVGATYGYTF.